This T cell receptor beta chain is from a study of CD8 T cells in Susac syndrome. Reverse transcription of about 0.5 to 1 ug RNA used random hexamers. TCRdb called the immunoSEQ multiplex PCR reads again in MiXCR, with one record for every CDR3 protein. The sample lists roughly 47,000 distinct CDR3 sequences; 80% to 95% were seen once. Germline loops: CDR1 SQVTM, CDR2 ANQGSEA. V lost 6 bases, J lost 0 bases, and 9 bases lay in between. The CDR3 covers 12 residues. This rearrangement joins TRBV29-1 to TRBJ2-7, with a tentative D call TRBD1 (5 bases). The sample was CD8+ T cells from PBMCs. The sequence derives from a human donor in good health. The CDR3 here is CSVADSSYEQYF. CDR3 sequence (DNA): TGCAGCGTGGCCGACAGCTCCTACGAGCAGTACTTC.